Each of the 17 T cell receptor beta chains below was sequenced from the same sample in a study of shared clonotypes between healthy human individuals. The data were produced by immunoSEQ multiplex PCR, yet TCRdb's version contains in-frame clones alone and is incomplete. This table holds nearly 500,000 clones, less than 80% found once. Material: PBMCs. The receptors stem from a woman aged 40-49 years in good health. Some clones in this sample may be carry-over from other donors' samples.

The chain carries TRBV5-4 and TRBJ2-7; 13 bases fit TRBD2. The CDR3 contains 16 residues. V was pared by 0 bases and J by 6 bases, with 6 bases of the junction left unmatched. The germline V gene has CDR1 SGHNT and CDR2 YYREEE (reference sequence). CDR3 in amino acids: CASSLGGGTSGTEQYF. The CDR3 nucleotides read TGTGCCAGCAGCTTGGGGGGCGGGACTAGCGGGACCGAGCAGTACTTC.

This clone came up a few times. Relative to the germline gene, one junction end is altered; a read error may explain this. This chain uses TRBV4-1 with TRBJ1-1, with D possibly TRBD1 on 5 matching bases. From germline, CDR1 is MGHRA and CDR2 YSYEKL. CDR3 length: 14 residues. The CDR3 DNA is TGTGCCAGCAGCCCCCAGGTCAGGGTCACTGAAGCTTTCTTT. Translated, it gives CASSPQVRVTEAFF.

The chain is built from TRBV7-9 and TRBJ1-1; the D is unclear. This CDR3 is 14 amino acids long. Germline values: CDR1 SEHNR, CDR2 FQNEAQ (reference sequence). V was trimmed by 5 bases and J by 4 bases, leaving 14 bases between them. CDR3 sequence (DNA): TGTGCCAGCAGCCACGGAGGCATGACCACTGAAGCTTTCTTT. Translated: CASSHGGMTTEAFF.

The rearrangement uses TRBV11-2 and TRBJ1-3, with 10 positions matching TRBD1. The CDR3 loop spans 15 amino acids. The V gene's germline CDR1 is SGHAT and CDR2 FQNNGV. V dropped 5 bases and J dropped 2; count of bases not matched to a gene: 3. CDR3 in DNA: TGTGCCAGCAGCCCAGGACAGGGGGCTGGAAACACCATATATTTT. It encodes CASSPGQGAGNTIYF.

The J gene is TRBJ2-7, the V gene TRBV11-2, with 7 bases lining up with TRBD1. The germline CDR1 and CDR2 sequences are SGHAT and FQNNGV. V lost 5 bases, J lost 8 bases, and 12 bases stayed unmatched. CDR3 size: 14 residues. The CDR3 DNA sequence: TGTGCCAGCAGCGCAGACCCACAGGGGTCCAAGCAGTACTTC. Amino acids: CASSADPQGSKQYF.

In nucleotides, the CDR3 is TGTGCCAGCAGTTCAAGGACAGGGGTAGGCTCTGGGGCCAACGTCCTGACTTTC. It codes for CASSSRTGVGSGANVLTF. J is TRBJ2-6 and V is TRBV25-1, with 9 bases matching TRBD1. The junction had 8 bases not matched to a gene; V was cut back by 5 bases and J by 0 bases. The CDR3 is made up of 18 amino acids. CDR1 and CDR2 from the germline V gene are MGHDK and SYGVNS.

This clone was recorded once. The rearrangement links TRBV15 to TRBJ1-1; D is perhaps TRBD1 (6 bases). CDR3 length: 17 residues. CDR1 is LNHNV and CDR2 is YYDKDF in the germline V gene (reference sequence). Trimming pared 1 base from V and 4 bases from J, leaving 19 bases between. CDR3 loop: CATSRGQEASTSTEAFF. CDR3 bases: TGTGCCACCAGCAGAGGACAGGAGGCAAGCACGAGCACTGAAGCTTTCTTT.

The rearrangement uses TRBV2 and TRBJ2-1; the D is unclear. V was clipped by 9 bases and J by 6 bases, with 12 bases between them. CDR3 length equals 12 residues. Germline CDR1 and CDR2: SNHLY and FYNNEI. CDR3 in amino acids: CARAQRSNEQFF. CDR3 DNA: TGTGCCAGGGCCCAAAGGTCCAATGAGCAGTTCTTC. Combining the CDR3 with reference TRBV2 and TRBJ2-1 gives the whole variable domain EPEVTQTPSHQVTQMGQEVILRCVPISNHLYFYWYRQILGQKVEFLVSFYNNEISEKSEIFDDQFSVERPDGSNFTLKIRSTKLEDSAMYFCARAQRSNEQFFGPGTRLTVL.

The J gene is TRBJ2-2, the V gene TRBV19, with 8 bases aligning to TRBD1. The V segment lost 5 bases and the J segment 6 bases; nucleotides outside the gene matches: 14. The CDR3 is made up of 17 amino acids. The germline V gene encodes CDR1 LNHDA and CDR2 SQIVND (reference sequence). The CDR3 coding sequence is TGTGCCAGTAGTTCCCAGGGGGGACAGGTCTTTGCCGGGGAGCTGTTTTTT. Translation gives CASSSQGGQVFAGELFF.

The chain links TRBV19 to TRBJ2-7, with 7 bases identical to TRBD2. V lost 3 bases, J lost 5 bases, and 10 bases stayed unmatched. Germline V gives CDR1 LNHDA, CDR2 SQIVND (reference sequence). CDR3 length equals 15 residues. DNA for the CDR3: TGTGCCAGTAGTATTGTGGCGGGAGAAGTCAACGAGCAGTACTTC. It specifies CASSIVAGEVNEQYF.

The chain joins TRBV28 to TRBJ1-2; weak D call: TRBD1 (6 bases). In germline, CDR1 is MDHEN, CDR2 SYDVKM. V lost 6 bases and J lost 2, with 13 bases in between. The CDR3 spans 14 residues. The CDR3 sequence: CASRVLQGNYGYTF. In DNA, the CDR3 is TGTGCCAGCAGGGTCCTACAGGGAAACTATGGCTACACCTTC.

The chain is built from TRBV27 and TRBJ2-5, with TRBD1 identical over 9 bases. The V gene end was trimmed by 5 bases and the J gene end by 4 bases; junction bases not matched to a gene: 8. Germline lookup yields CDR1 MNHEY and CDR2 SMNVEV (reference sequence). The CDR3 is made up of 15 amino acids. Here the CDR3 DNA reads TGTGCCAGCAGTCTGACGACAGGGGGAGGAGAGACCCAGTACTTC. Protein: CASSLTTGGGETQYF.

The gene calls are TRBV2 and TRBJ1-5; 7 bases align to TRBD1. Trimming cost V 7 bases and J 3 bases; bases outside gene matches: 6. This CDR3 is 14 amino acids long. CDR1 is SNHLY and CDR2 is FYNNEI in the germline V gene. The chain's CDR3 is CASTGTEPNQPQHF. In DNA, the CDR3 is TGTGCCAGCACCGGGACAGAACCCAATCAGCCCCAGCATTTT.

This chain links TRBV4-2 with TRBJ2-1, with 10 bases matching TRBD2. The ends lost 0 bases at V and 1 base at J; junction bases unmatched: 12. CDR1 and CDR2 (germline): LGHNA, YNFKEQ. This CDR3 has 20 residues. The CDR3 nucleotides read TGTGCCAGCAGCCAAGATATAGGAGCGGGAGGGCTCATTTCCTACAATGAGCAGTTCTTC. Translating it yields CASSQDIGAGGLISYNEQFF.

The chain is built from TRBV7-3 and TRBJ2-6; perhaps TRBD2 as D (6 bases). The germline CDR1 and CDR2 sequences are SGHTA and FQGTGA. V lost 5 bases, J lost 2 bases, and 13 bases lay in between. This CDR3 spans 16 amino acids. As DNA, the CDR3 is TGTGCCAGCAGCCCTGGGGGGTCCCCTGGGGCCAACGTCCTGACTTTC. Translating gives CASSPGGSPGANVLTF.

J is TRBJ2-7 and V is TRBV6-1; 9 bases align to TRBD1. After removal of 7 bases from V and 3 bases from J, the junction contained 7 bases not matched to a gene. The CDR3 is 14 residues long. From germline, CDR1 is MNHNS and CDR2 SASEGT. CDR3 DNA: TGTGCCAGCACCGACAGGGGGTTCGGCTACGAGCAGTACTTC. Translated, it gives CASTDRGFGYEQYF.

The CDR3 loop reads CAASGRGLEQYF. CDR3 in DNA: TGTGCCGCCAGCGGGAGAGGCCTCGAGCAGTACTTC. The chain employs TRBV6-5 and TRBJ2-7, with 8 bases matching TRBD2. The germline gives CDR1 MNHEY, CDR2 SVGAGI. The CDR3 totals 12 residues. Trimming took 11 bases from V and 6 from J; bases not matched to a gene: 9.